The rows below give T cell receptor beta chains drawn from one sample of a study of T cell changes during pregnancy in multiple sclerosis. Assay: immunoSEQ multiplex PCR; the TCRdb copy retains only in-frame clones and omits some. The table has about 56,000 clones, around nine tenths seen once; the top ten hold roughly 2%. The specimen was peripheral blood, collected in the first trimester of pregnancy. Every receptor here comes from a female donor in good health, enrolled as a control in a pregnancy study. The CDR3 runs from the conserved cysteine through the conserved F or W. Each record gives: D gene, clone size, CDR3 length, J gene, V gene, CDR3 protein, CDR3 DNA. The D gene is left open where the match is weak. Some rows have no size entry. The others give once, few or many, or a class for an expanded clone.

D gene: -
clone size: -
CDR3 length: 11
J gene: TRBJ2-1
V gene: TRBV29-1
CDR3 protein: CSGSPVDEQFF
CDR3 DNA: TGCAGCGGGAGTCCGGTGGATGAGCAGTTCTTC

D gene: -
clone size: -
CDR3 length: 15
J gene: TRBJ2-3
V gene: TRBV6-5
CDR3 protein: CASSSPTRSTDTQYF
CDR3 DNA: TGTGCCAGCAGTAGCCCGACTAGATCCACAGATACGCAGTATTTT

D gene: TRBD2
clone size: -
CDR3 length: 15
J gene: TRBJ2-1
V gene: TRBV27
CDR3 protein: CASSPGTSGRNEQFF
CDR3 DNA: TGTGCCAGCAGTCCCGGGACTAGCGGGAGGAATGAGCAGTTCTTC

D gene: TRBD1
clone size: few
CDR3 length: 13
J gene: TRBJ1-1
V gene: TRBV27
CDR3 protein: CASTRQGYTEAFF
CDR3 DNA: TGTGCCAGCACCCGACAGGGGTATACTGAAGCTTTCTTT

D gene: TRBD1
clone size: -
CDR3 length: 16
J gene: TRBJ1-1
V gene: TRBV7-9
CDR3 protein: CASSSPGTGLNTEAFF
CDR3 DNA: TGTGCCAGCAGCTCCCCGGGGACAGGGTTAAACACTGAAGCTTTCTTT

D gene: -
clone size: -
CDR3 length: 14
J gene: TRBJ2-1
V gene: TRBV28
CDR3 protein: CASSLAGADNEQFF
CDR3 DNA: TGTGCCAGCAGTTTGGCGGGCGCCGACAATGAGCAGTTCTTC

D gene: TRBD1
clone size: -
CDR3 length: 13
J gene: TRBJ1-3
V gene: TRBV4-1
CDR3 protein: CASSQATGNTIYF
CDR3 DNA: TGCGCCAGCAGCCAAGCGACAGGGAACACCATATATTTT

D gene: -
clone size: -
CDR3 length: 13
J gene: TRBJ1-4
V gene: TRBV5-6
CDR3 protein: CASSLEGQEKLFF
CDR3 DNA: TGTGCCAGCAGCTTAGAGGGTCAAGAAAAACTGTTTTTT

D gene: -
clone size: -
CDR3 length: 11
J gene: TRBJ2-1
V gene: TRBV7-2
CDR3 protein: CASSLNFKQFF
CDR3 DNA: TGTGCCAGCAGCTTAAACTTCAAGCAGTTCTTC

D gene: -
clone size: -
CDR3 length: 15
J gene: TRBJ2-7
V gene: TRBV6-1
CDR3 protein: CASIFRDKAEYEQYF
CDR3 DNA: TGTGCCAGCATCTTCCGGGACAAGGCCGAATACGAGCAGTACTTC

D gene: -
clone size: -
CDR3 length: 12
J gene: TRBJ1-5
V gene: TRBV15
CDR3 protein: CATSRDTRAQHF
CDR3 DNA: TGTGCCACCAGCAGAGATACCCGGGCCCAGCATTTT

D gene: -
clone size: -
CDR3 length: 16
J gene: TRBJ2-5
V gene: TRBV11-2
CDR3 protein: CASSLDFLGAGETQYF
CDR3 DNA: TGTGCCAGCAGCTTAGATTTCCTTGGGGCCGGGGAGACCCAGTACTTC

D gene: TRBD1
clone size: -
CDR3 length: 14
J gene: TRBJ1-1
V gene: TRBV7-9
CDR3 protein: CASSLGTAGTEAFF
CDR3 DNA: TGTGCCAGCAGCTTGGGGACAGCGGGCACTGAAGCTTTCTTT

D gene: TRBD1
clone size: -
CDR3 length: 15
J gene: TRBJ2-3
V gene: TRBV7-9
CDR3 protein: CASSSGTESTDTQYF
CDR3 DNA: TGTGCCAGCAGTTCCGGGACAGAAAGCACAGATACGCAGTATTTT

D gene: -
clone size: -
CDR3 length: 15
J gene: TRBJ2-3
V gene: TRBV28
CDR3 protein: CASSLLGGSTDTQYF
CDR3 DNA: TGTGCCAGCAGTTTATTAGGAGGGAGCACAGATACGCAGTATTTT

D gene: TRBD1
clone size: -
CDR3 length: 15
J gene: TRBJ2-7
V gene: TRBV11-1
CDR3 protein: CASSLAPGGGNEQYF
CDR3 DNA: TGTGCCAGCAGCTTAGCGCCAGGGGGCGGAAACGAGCAGTACTTC

D gene: TRBD2
clone size: -
CDR3 length: 13
J gene: TRBJ2-1
V gene: TRBV5-1
CDR3 protein: CASSRGEMDEQFF
CDR3 DNA: TGCGCCAGCAGTCGGGGGGAAATGGATGAGCAGTTCTTC

D gene: -
clone size: -
CDR3 length: 16
J gene: TRBJ2-7
V gene: TRBV28
CDR3 protein: CASSFPTDFVSYEQYF
CDR3 DNA: TGTGCCAGCAGTTTTCCCACCGACTTCGTCTCCTACGAGCAGTACTTC

D gene: TRBD2
clone size: -
CDR3 length: 19
J gene: TRBJ2-3
V gene: TRBV10-3
CDR3 protein: CAISESSVVLAGGMDTQYF
CDR3 DNA: TGTGCCATCAGTGAGTCTTCGGTTGTACTAGCGGGAGGGATGGATACGCAGTATTTT

D gene: -
clone size: once
CDR3 length: 17
J gene: TRBJ2-2
V gene: TRBV4-2
CDR3 protein: CASSQDLEGTNTGELFF
CDR3 DNA: TGTGCCAGCAGCCAAGATCTAGAGGGAACGAACACCGGGGAGCTGTTTTTT

D gene: -
clone size: -
CDR3 length: 12
J gene: TRBJ2-1
V gene: TRBV25-1
CDR3 protein: CASSGNYNEQFF
CDR3 DNA: TGTGCCAGCAGTGGTAACTACAATGAGCAGTTCTTC

D gene: TRBD1
clone size: -
CDR3 length: 13
J gene: TRBJ2-1
V gene: TRBV6-4
CDR3 protein: CASSRGLENEQFF
CDR3 DNA: TGTGCCAGCAGCAGGGGGTTGGAGAATGAGCAGTTCTTC

D gene: -
clone size: -
CDR3 length: 17
J gene: TRBJ1-5
V gene: TRBV18
CDR3 protein: CASSPRWGDNSNQPQHF
CDR3 DNA: TGTGCCAGCTCACCAAGGTGGGGCGATAATAGCAATCAGCCCCAGCATTTT

D gene: -
clone size: -
CDR3 length: 13
J gene: TRBJ1-1
V gene: TRBV5-1
CDR3 protein: CASSWDLNTEAFF
CDR3 DNA: TGCGCCAGCAGCTGGGACTTGAACACTGAAGCTTTCTTT

D gene: TRBD2
clone size: -
CDR3 length: 14
J gene: TRBJ2-1
V gene: TRBV29-1
CDR3 protein: CSVLGLAVHNEQFF
CDR3 DNA: TGCAGCGTTTTGGGACTAGCGGTGCACAATGAGCAGTTCTTC

D gene: TRBD2
clone size: -
CDR3 length: 15
J gene: TRBJ2-7
V gene: TRBV9
CDR3 protein: CASSVNSGSTYEQYF
CDR3 DNA: TGTGCCAGCAGCGTTAATAGCGGGAGCACCTACGAGCAGTACTTC

D gene: -
clone size: -
CDR3 length: 14
J gene: TRBJ2-1
V gene: TRBV5-1
CDR3 protein: CASSLYSGFNEQFF
CDR3 DNA: TGCGCCAGCAGCTTGTATTCAGGGTTCAATGAGCAGTTCTTC

D gene: -
clone size: once
CDR3 length: 16
J gene: TRBJ2-3
V gene: TRBV5-4
CDR3 protein: CASSAPGLLLTDTQYF
CDR3 DNA: TGTGCCAGCAGCGCTCCGGGACTCCTCCTGACAGATACGCAGTATTTT

D gene: -
clone size: -
CDR3 length: 15
J gene: TRBJ1-2
V gene: TRBV6-5
CDR3 protein: CASSYTGTGLDGYTF
CDR3 DNA: TGTGCCAGCAGTTACACCGGTACAGGGTTGGATGGCTACACCTTC

D gene: -
clone size: -
CDR3 length: 12
J gene: TRBJ2-7
V gene: TRBV7-2
CDR3 protein: CASSLIASKQYF
CDR3 DNA: TGTGCCAGCAGCTTAATCGCCTCTAAGCAGTACTTC

D gene: TRBD1
clone size: -
CDR3 length: 12
J gene: TRBJ1-6
V gene: TRBV30
CDR3 protein: CARGTGMRPLHF
CDR3 DNA: TGTGCCCGAGGGACAGGGATGAGGCCCCTCCACTTT

D gene: -
clone size: once
CDR3 length: 15
J gene: TRBJ1-1
V gene: TRBV7-9
CDR3 protein: CASSLLTGPNTEAFF
CDR3 DNA: TGTGCCAGCAGCTTACTGACAGGCCCGAACACTGAAGCTTTCTTT

D gene: -
clone size: -
CDR3 length: 15
J gene: TRBJ2-7
V gene: TRBV5-1
CDR3 protein: CASSLGHVETYEQYF
CDR3 DNA: TGCGCCAGCAGCTTGGGGCATGTGGAGACCTACGAGCAGTACTTC

D gene: TRBD2
clone size: -
CDR3 length: 15
J gene: TRBJ2-3
V gene: TRBV7-3
CDR3 protein: CASSLYAGGTDTQYF
CDR3 DNA: TGTGCCAGCAGCTTATATGCGGGGGGCACAGATACGCAGTATTTT

D gene: -
clone size: once
CDR3 length: 13
J gene: TRBJ2-7
V gene: TRBV4-2
CDR3 protein: CASSQVEAAEQYF
CDR3 DNA: TGTGCCAGCAGCCAAGTAGAAGCGGCCGAGCAGTACTTC

D gene: -
clone size: few
CDR3 length: 13
J gene: TRBJ1-1
V gene: TRBV4-1
CDR3 protein: CASSILRGVEAFF
CDR3 DNA: TGCGCCAGCAGCATCCTGCGCGGGGTTGAAGCTTTCTTT

D gene: TRBD2
clone size: -
CDR3 length: 14
J gene: TRBJ2-1
V gene: TRBV5-5
CDR3 protein: CASSLTSGVREQFF
CDR3 DNA: TGTGCCAGCAGCTTGACTAGCGGGGTACGGGAGCAGTTCTTC